This section outlines one T cell receptor (beta chain) sequence together with its context. CDR3 size: 15 residues. Germline V gene sequence: CDR1 SGHNT, CDR2 YYREEE (reference sequence). With 4 bases removed from V and 4 bases from J, the gap between germline ends came to 16 bases. The data were obtained in a study of identifying expanded T cells in peripheral blood. Sequenced by immunoSEQ multiplex PCR; TCRdb stores in-frame clones only, minus some. The repertoire includes more than 65,000 clones, approximately 89% of them detected once, and around 2.7% sits in the top ten. The receptor comes from a person aged 18 to 70 in good health. This chain connects TRBV5-4 to TRBJ2-3; maybe TRBD2 (5 bases). The sequenced sample consisted of blood. The CDR3 DNA is TGTGCCAGCAGCATTACTAGACGGGGTTCAGATACGCAGTATTTT. Protein: CASSITRRGSDTQYF.